This TCR beta chain was retrieved from a study of shared clonotypes between healthy human individuals. As for the study in general: There were three CD4 naive, three CD4 memory, two CD8 naive and one CD8 memory plates per donor. The study's findings and limits: Clonotype sharing among donors, it was expected, would be affected by sequencing depth.

For this clone: What it recognizes is unknown.

Unmatched junction bases numbered 10, after V lost 7 bases and J lost 4 bases. Germline V gene lookup returns CDR1 SGHAT and CDR2 FQNNGV. CDR3 length: 15 residues. Assay runs were performed at deep level. On sorted subsets, replicate PCRs used approximately 200 ng DNA, or about 33,000 T cell genomes. TCRdb's table, derived via immunoSEQ multiplex PCR, lists solely in-frame clones and lacks some. The repertoire includes some 95,000 clones, over 60% of them detected once, and around half sits in the top ten. This TCR derives from a man in his thirties or forties in good health. The chain employs TRBV11-2 and TRBJ1-2; 9 nucleotides line up with TRBD1. The sample was memory CD8+ T cells sorted from blood. Subset described: CD45RO+ cells pooled with CCR7-negative TemRA cells. Here the CDR3 reads CASTGTGQNFYGYTF. CDR3 bases: TGTGCCAGCACCGGGACAGGGCAAAACTTCTATGGCTACACCTTC.